Listed here are 10 T cell receptor beta chains from one sample, sequenced in a study of shared clonotypes between healthy human individuals. Method: immunoSEQ multiplex PCR; TCRdb's copy keeps in-frame clones and lacks some. The top ten hold roughly a tenth of the sample, which has 330,000 or so clones, around 70% seen once. The source material was memory CD4+ T cells sorted from blood. The subset here: CD45RA-negative fraction. The receptors shown here come from a man aged 25 to 40 in good health.

This rearrangement joins TRBV2 to TRBJ1-5; TRBD1 aligns across 7 bases. The J segment lost 7 bases and the V segment lost 6 bases, leaving 24 bases of the junction unmatched. The CDR3 is 19 residues long. The germline V gene encodes CDR1 SNHLY and CDR2 FYNNEI. The CDR3, as DNA: TGTGCCAGCAGCCCCCTGAATCCGGGACAGACGGGGCAACAACAGCCCCAGCATTTT. Protein product: CASSPLNPGQTGQQQPQHF.

The chain combines TRBV2 with TRBJ2-5; 7 nucleotides match TRBD2. Germline CDR1 SNHLY, CDR2 FYNNEI. V was pared by 7 bases and J by 7 bases, with 9 bases of the junction left unmatched. The CDR3 spans 13 residues. The DNA for the CDR3 is TGTGCCAGCACCCCCGTCCCGGGGGGGACCCAGTACTTC. It specifies CASTPVPGGTQYF.

The chain links TRBV2 to TRBJ1-5, with unresolved D. V was trimmed by 7 bases and J by 0 bases, leaving 13 bases between them. The CDR3 totals 15 residues. CDR1 and CDR2 (germline): SNHLY, FYNNEI. DNA for the CDR3: TGTGCCAGCAACCCGACTCAGTATAGCAATCAGCCCCAGCATTTT. Protein: CASNPTQYSNQPQHF.

About this clone itself: Other DNA sequences in the sample encode the same CDR3. The J gene is TRBJ2-5, the V gene TRBV5-1; possibly TRBD1 or TRBD2 for D (5 bases each). In germline, CDR1 is SGHRS, CDR2 YFSETQ. V lost 0 bases to trimming and J lost 4 bases, with 7 bases between them. This CDR3 is 13 amino acids long. The CDR3 is CASSLAGGETQYF. The CDR3 nucleotides read TGCGCCAGCAGCTTGGCTGGGGGAGAGACCCAGTACTTC.

This clone showed up many times. The V gene is TRBV28, the J gene TRBJ1-5; D is undetermined. With 6 bases removed from V and 5 bases from J, the gap between germline ends came to 11 bases. CDR1 is MDHEN, CDR2 SYDVKM, per germline. This CDR3 is built from 13 residues. This chain's CDR3 is CASSPFGDQPQHF. CDR3 nucleotides: TGTGCCAGCAGCCCTTTTGGCGATCAGCCCCAGCATTTT.

The chain's CDR3 is CASSFSGRGLETQYF. The CDR3 DNA is TGTGCCAGCAGCTTTAGCGGGAGGGGACTAGAGACCCAGTACTTC. The V gene is TRBV28, the J gene TRBJ2-5, with 11 bases identical to TRBD2. V dropped 6 bases and J dropped 4; count of bases not matched to a gene: 7. The germline CDR1 and CDR2 sequences are MDHEN and SYDVKM. The CDR3 has 15 amino acids.

The genes are TRBV7-3 and TRBJ2-1, with TRBD2 matching over 13 bases. From germline, CDR1 is SGHTA and CDR2 FQGTGA. V lost 0 bases, J lost 9 bases, and 5 bases stayed unmatched. CDR3 length equals 16 residues. CDR3 residues: CASSLTGLAGEGEQFF. The CDR3 region has the DNA TGTGCCAGCAGCTTAACCGGACTAGCGGGAGAGGGTGAGCAGTTCTTC.

This sequence joins TRBV15 and TRBJ2-1; the match to TRBD2 covers 12 bases. This CDR3 has 16 amino acids. The V gene's germline CDR1 is LNHNV and CDR2 YYDKDF (reference sequence). The ends lost 1 base at V and 2 bases at J; junction bases unmatched: 0. The CDR3 sequence: CATSRGTSGTYNEQFF. In DNA form, the CDR3 reads TGTGCCACCAGCAGAGGGACTAGCGGGACCTACAATGAGCAGTTCTTC.

The V gene is TRBV10-3, the J gene TRBJ1-1; 7 bases are a match to TRBD1. Trimming took 6 bases from V and 2 from J; bases not matched to a gene: 3. CDR3 length equals 13 residues. Germline CDR1 is ENHRY and CDR2 is SYGVKD. The chain's CDR3 is CAIRGTENTEAFF. The CDR3 DNA is TGTGCCATCAGGGGGACAGAAAACACTGAAGCTTTCTTT.

This chain links TRBV18 with TRBJ2-5, with D perhaps matching TRBD1 (6 bases). Germline V gene sequence: CDR1 KGHSH, CDR2 LQKENI. V was clipped by 0 bases and J by 7 bases, with 12 bases between them. The CDR3 runs to 14 residues. DNA for the CDR3: TGTGCCAGCTCACCACCGGGACAACTAGGGACCCAGTACTTC. Translation: CASSPPGQLGTQYF. Together with reference TRBV18 and TRBJ2-5, the CDR3 gives the full variable domain: NAGVMQNPRHLVRRRGQEARLRCSPMKGHSHVYWYRQLPEEGLKFMVYLQKENIIDESGMPKERFSAEFPKEGPSILRIQQVVRGDSAAYFCASSPPGQLGTQYFGPGTRLLVL.